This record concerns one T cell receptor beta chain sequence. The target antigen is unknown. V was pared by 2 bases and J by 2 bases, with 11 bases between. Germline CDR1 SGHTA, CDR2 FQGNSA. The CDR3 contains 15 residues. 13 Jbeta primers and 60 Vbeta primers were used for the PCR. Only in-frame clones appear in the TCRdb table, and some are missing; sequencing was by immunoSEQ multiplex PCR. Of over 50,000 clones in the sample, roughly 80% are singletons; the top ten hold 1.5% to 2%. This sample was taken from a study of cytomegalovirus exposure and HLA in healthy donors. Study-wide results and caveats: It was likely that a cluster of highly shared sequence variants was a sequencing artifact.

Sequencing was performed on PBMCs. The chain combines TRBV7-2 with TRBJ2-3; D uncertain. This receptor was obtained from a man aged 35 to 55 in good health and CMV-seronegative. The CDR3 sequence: CASSLYSRLTDTQYF. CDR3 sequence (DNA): TGTGCCAGCAGCTTATACAGTCGGCTCACAGATACGCAGTATTTT.